This TCR beta chain is drawn from a study of a mutant IDH1 vaccine in newly diagnosed glioma (dated by TCRdb to the early 2020s). As for the study more broadly: Patients received eight vaccinations in weeks 1, 3, 5, 7, 11, 15, 19 and 23, corresponding to visits V03 through V10. Vaccination was initiated 4-6 weeks after radiotherapy alone, or concurrently with temozolomide cycles in the chemotherapy-containing groups. Of the roughly 33 treated patients, 62.5% were male and about 40% were female, and a mean age of around 40 years was recorded. Prior to enrollment, patients had been given standard therapy consisting of radiotherapy alone, temozolomide alone, or radiochemotherapy with temozolomide, with the combination given to most patients. Peripheral blood was drawn at six visits: V03 (baseline), V05, V07, V10, V12 and V13. Longitudinal TCRB deep sequencing was done for some 25 treated patients, wherever samples were available for exploratory analyses.

Broad study findings and their caveats: PBMC samples for TCRB deep sequencing were selected based on availability. Pseudoprogression appeared unrelated to alterations in the top peripheral T cell clonotypes detected by TCRB sequencing. According to the authors, sample limitations meant that analyses of patient blood samples could not be reproduced. Across multiple MHC alleles, vaccine-induced immune responses were seen in 90% to 95% of patients.

In light of the paper, this sample's time point label describes: week 23, last vaccination. A 20-mer mutant IDH1 peptide at 300 micrograms in Montanide made up each vaccine dose, which was injected subcutaneously together with topical imiquimod. Donors had newly diagnosed WHO grade 3 or 4 IDH1-mutant astrocytomas with loss of nuclear ATRX. The samples were drawn from NOA16, a multicentre, single-arm, open-label phase I trial in Germany that tested a mutant IDH1 peptide vaccine in humans for the first time. Genomic DNA for TCRB sequencing was extracted from EDTA blood using the DNeasy Blood and Tissue Kit. To prepare the library, the immunoSEQ multiplex PCR assay was applied. The hsTCRB Kit was used according to the manufacturer's protocol to amplify rearranged TCR beta chain sequences. An Illumina MiSeq was used to sequence the TCRB libraries. The authors processed their data as follows. The kit vendor's proprietary platform handled demultiplexing, trimming and gene mapping. The table was pulled from immuneACCESS by TCRdb, which kept in-frame rearrangements only. Such tables lose some clones; where checked, under half of the loss comes from unresolved V genes, and the rest has no known cause. V, J and clone size are taken as reported in that table, and D and trimming were inferred from the DNA itself. For this sample the table gives roughly 74,000 clones, of which 85% were detected only once. 0.6% to 0.95% of the sample belongs to the ten largest clones.

This clone has more than one count but fewer than ten. This clone's antigen is unknown. The input lacks base qualities; no much larger clone sits a single base away. This clonotype was sampled from a woman in her fifties or sixties with glioma. The source was PBMCs, collected from a glioma patient whose treatment included an IDH1 peptide vaccine.

The nucleotides read TGCGCCAGCAGCGTACAGGGGCTCAACGAGCAGTACTTC. Protein translation: CASSVQGLNEQYF. The chain uses TRBV5-1 and TRBJ2-5, with 7 junctional bases fitting TRBD1. With the DNA end fitting TRBJ2-7 better, the J assignment may be wrong. The CDR3 holds 13 amino acids from the cysteine to the phenylalanine. Only the CDR3 DNA stays, 39 bases, in frame from base 1. Looking up the germline V gene yields CDR1 SGHRS and CDR2 YFSETQ.